This T cell receptor (beta chain) was found in a study of T cell responses to AZD1222 COVID-19 vaccine. Study as a whole: Second-dose timings of about 4 or about 12 weeks were pooled.

The table came from immunoSEQ multiplex PCR; TCRdb's copy has only in-frame clones and leaves some out. This table holds roughly 20,000 clones, 82% found once. Regarding this clone: Its matching antigen is unknown.

General observations from the study: CD4 TCRs linked to vaccination spanned spike, dominating at 160-218 and 743-854. Targets within unmutated variant regions were reportedly found for nearly half of spike-specific TCRs.

V lost 8 bases, J lost 2 bases, and 13 bases lay in between. The CDR3 length is 14 residues. Germline values: CDR1 LNHNV, CDR2 YYDKDF (reference sequence). The chain couples TRBV15 to TRBJ2-1, with D unclear. The receptor was derived from an adult in good health. The sequencing here drew on peripheral blood, taken on day 0 of AZD1222 vaccination. The CDR3 coding sequence is TGTGCCACCCATCAGAGTACCGCCTACAATGAGCAGTTCTTC. Residues: CATHQSTAYNEQFF.